This T cell receptor (beta chain) was sequenced during a study of T cells in Graves' hyperthyroidism and ophthalmopathy. This clonotype was seen many times. Its antigen is unidentified. The V end lost 4 bases, the J end lost 9 bases, and 10 bases lay between the germline ends. The CDR3 is 12 residues long. Germline assignment: CDR1 SGHAT and CDR2 FQDESV (reference sequence). RNA transcripts yielded amplified TCR beta CDR3 regions. In the first-round RT-PCR of the TCR CDR3, the HTBI primer set was used. One entry per CDR3 protein, called by TCRdb with MiXCR from the multiplex PCR reads. This sample yields hundreds of thousands of distinct CDR3 sequences, of which less than 15% are seen a single time; around 9.2% belongs to the top ten. General observations from the study: Stable hyperthyroidism was told apart from ophthalmopathy by a model built on 13 V-J features. Blood shared most expanded thyroid clonotypes above 0.001.

Pregnant or lactating patients were excluded, as were those with uncontrolled infection or other autoimmune disease. A roughly 9.7 ml volume of fresh peripheral blood provided the PBMCs. Sequencing was done on a sample of blood. The origin of this receptor is a woman aged 18-29 years with Graves' hyperthyroidism. The chain joins TRBV11-1 to TRBJ2-1; maybe TRBD2 (6 bases). The CDR3 DNA follows: TGTGCCAGCAGCTGGGACTTCGGTGAGCAGTTCTTC. It codes for CASSWDFGEQFF.